A single sample gave rise to the 24 T cell receptor beta chains below, sequenced in a study of shared clonotypes between healthy human individuals. Produced via immunoSEQ multiplex PCR; TCRdb's table is partial and in-frame only. The table lists 550,000 to 650,000 clones, approximately 96% of them singletons. Naive CD8 cells lacked CD45RO, underwent positive selection for CCR7 and left out terminally differentiated effector memory CD45RA+ cells. Material for sequencing was naive CD8+ T cells sorted from blood. All receptors come from a woman in her twenties or thirties in good health.

V gene TRBV14 combines with J gene TRBJ2-1; 7 positions agree with TRBD2. This CDR3 is 15 amino acids long. CDR1 is SGHDN and CDR2 is FVKESK in the germline V gene. Unmatched junction bases numbered 2, after V lost 3 bases and J lost 0 bases. CDR3 coding DNA: TGTGCCAGCAGCCAGCGGGAGAGCTCCTACAATGAGCAGTTCTTC. Translated, it gives CASSQRESSYNEQFF.

This clone was seen once. The rearrangement links TRBV7-9 to TRBJ1-4, with D possibly being TRBD1 (5 bases). V was cut by 4 bases and J by 8 bases, with 8 bases left in between. The CDR3 extends over 12 amino acids. Germline V gene lookup returns CDR1 SEHNR and CDR2 FQNEAQ (reference sequence). CDR3 loop: CASSSEGEKLFF. Here the CDR3 DNA reads TGTGCCAGCAGCTCGGAGGGGGAAAAACTGTTTTTT.

This chain links TRBV27 with TRBJ2-7; possible D gene TRBD2, 6 bases. Trimming took off 8 bases at V and 4 bases at J, with 9 bases between the two ends. Germline V gene lookup returns CDR1 MNHEY and CDR2 SMNVEV (reference sequence). There are 11 residues in the CDR3. CDR3 in amino acids: CASQEGYEQYF. The CDR3 DNA sequence: TGTGCCAGCCAGGAGGGGTACGAGCAGTACTTC.

The CDR3 DNA reads as TGTGCCAGCAGTTCGCTGAGGGGAGACGAGCAGTACTTC. Translating gives CASSSLRGDEQYF. The chain uses TRBV28 and TRBJ2-7; D assignment may be TRBD1 or TRBD2 (5 bases each). The V end was cut by 4 bases, the J end by 5 bases, with 12 bases between. Germline values: CDR1 MDHEN, CDR2 SYDVKM. CDR3 length equals 13 residues.

This clone was seen a few times. The identical CDR3 is also encoded by other nucleotide sequences in the sample. The rearrangement links TRBV19 to TRBJ2-7; D remains unclear. Trimming removed 1 base from V and 3 bases from J, with 1 base in between. CDR3 size: 11 residues. Germline-derived CDR1 and CDR2 are LNHDA and SQIVND (reference sequence). This CDR3 is CASSIGYEQYF. Here the CDR3 DNA reads TGTGCCAGTAGTATAGGCTACGAGCAGTACTTC.

The chain couples TRBV5-4 to TRBJ2-5, with 10 positions matching TRBD2. The DNA end lines up better with TRBJ2-7; the J call may be wrong. The CDR3 spans 17 residues. Germline loops: CDR1 SGHNT, CDR2 YYREEE (reference sequence). DNA for the CDR3: TGTGCCAGCAGCTTGGTCGTAACTCCTAGCGGGAGTCACGAGCAGTACTTC. Translation gives CASSLVVTPSGSHEQYF.

Only a few counts were recorded for this clone. The rearrangement uses TRBV21-1 and TRBJ1-1. TRBV21-1 is reported as a pseudogene. The CDR3 runs to 14 residues. This chain's CDR3 is CASSKVEEVIEAFF. For the CDR3, the DNA is TGTGCCAGCAGCAAAGTCGAGGAGGTAATAGAAGCTTTCTTT.

The CDR3 is CAISQLAGSTDTQYF. The DNA of the CDR3 is TGTGCCATCAGCCAACTAGCGGGAAGCACAGATACGCAGTATTTT. This chain uses TRBV10-3 with TRBJ2-3; 10 bases line up with TRBD2. Losses at the gene ends were 6 bases for V and 0 bases for J; bases not matched to a gene: 3. This CDR3 contains 15 residues. Germline CDR1 and CDR2: ENHRY and SYGVKD.

J is TRBJ2-7 and V is TRBV4-1; D remains ambiguous. This CDR3 is built from 16 residues. V was trimmed by 0 bases and J by 3 bases, leaving 15 bases between them. The germline V gene encodes CDR1 MGHRA and CDR2 YSYEKL. CDR3 in amino acids: CASSQDSKLISYEQYF. The CDR3 coding sequence is TGCGCCAGCAGCCAAGATTCGAAACTTATCAGCTACGAGCAGTACTTC.

This chain connects TRBV13 to TRBJ2-2; the match to TRBD2 covers 10 bases. CDR1 and CDR2 from the germline V gene are PRHDT and FYEKMQ (reference sequence). CDR3 size: 16 residues. J was trimmed by 5 bases and V by 5 bases; bases with no gene match: 8. The CDR3 region has the DNA TGTGCCAGCAGCCTCGGACTAGCGGAGCCTACCGGGGAGCTGTTTTTT. This sequence encodes CASSLGLAEPTGELFF. Supplemented by reference TRBV13 and TRBJ2-2, the full variable domain reads AAGVIQSPRHLIKEKRETATLKCYPIPRHDTVYWYQQGPGQDPQFLISFYEKMQSDKGSIPDRFSAQQFSDYHSELNMSSLELGDSALYFCASSLGLAEPTGELFFGEGSRLTVL.

CDR3 protein: CASSLFWDRIPYEQYF. In DNA, the CDR3 is TGTGCCAGCAGTTTATTCTGGGACAGGATCCCCTACGAGCAGTACTTC. This chain connects TRBV27 to TRBJ2-7; 8 positions match TRBD1. This CDR3 spans 16 amino acids. Trimming took 1 base from V and 2 from J; bases not matched to a gene: 7. The germline CDR1 and CDR2 sequences are MNHEY and SMNVEV (reference sequence).

The CDR3 coding sequence is TGCAGCGTTGAAGATGTCCGAAGGGCGCAGTATTTT. Amino acids: CSVEDVRRAQYF. The chain employs TRBV29-1 and TRBJ2-3, with D uncertain. The CDR3 has 12 residues. The V end was cut by 0 bases, the J end by 10 bases, with 11 bases between. The germline gives CDR1 SQVTM, CDR2 ANQGSEA.

This clone was recorded a few times. The chain carries TRBV7-9 and TRBJ1-1; D is uncertain. In germline, CDR1 is SEHNR, CDR2 FQNEAQ (reference sequence). The germline V and J ends were trimmed by 1 base and 7 bases, with 7 bases remaining between them. CDR3 length equals 12 residues. The CDR3: CASSLGIDEAFF. The CDR3 DNA is TGTGCCAGCAGCTTAGGTATCGATGAAGCTTTCTTT.

The chain is built from TRBV7-9 and TRBJ2-2, with 7 positions matching TRBD2. Germline V gene lookup returns CDR1 SEHNR and CDR2 FQNEAQ (reference sequence). Trimming cost V 5 bases and J 6 bases; bases outside gene matches: 15. CDR3 length: 17 amino acids. CDR3 in DNA: TGTGCCAGCAGCACTAGCGCCGCTCGCGTTAGTCCCGGGGAGCTGTTTTTT. Its protein product is CASSTSAARVSPGELFF.

The chain joins TRBV19 to TRBJ1-1; TRBD1 might be the D (5 bases). The length of the CDR3 is 13 residues. Germline V lookup: CDR1 LNHDA, CDR2 SQIVND (reference sequence). The V end lost 6 bases, the J end lost 6 bases, and 14 bases lay between the germline ends. In nucleotides, the CDR3 is TGTGCCAGTAGCCCAGGGAGTTGGGCTGAAGCTTTCTTT. Translation gives CASSPGSWAEAFF.

V gene TRBV6-5 combines with J gene TRBJ1-2; 9 bases are a match to TRBD1. Trimming at V came to 6 bases and at J to 2 bases, leaving 7 bases not matched to a gene. CDR1 and CDR2 (germline): MNHEY, SVGAGI. The CDR3 length is 15 residues. CDR3 amino acids: CASRTGTGLNYGYTF. The CDR3 DNA reads TGTGCCAGCAGGACCGGGACAGGGCTCAACTATGGCTACACCTTC.

This chain uses TRBV13 with TRBJ1-4; tentative D call: TRBD1 (5 bases). Germline CDR1 and CDR2: PRHDT and FYEKMQ (reference sequence). This CDR3 region has 14 residues. Trimming pared 6 bases from V and 4 bases from J, leaving 12 bases between. CDR3: CASSLRQNNEKLFF. The CDR3 coding sequence is TGTGCCAGCAGTCTCAGACAGAATAATGAAAAACTGTTTTTT.

This chain uses TRBV12-5 with TRBJ2-7; 11 bases align to TRBD2. This CDR3 has 15 amino acids. V shed 8 bases and J 2 bases; nucleotides not matched to a gene: 8. Germline-derived CDR1 and CDR2 are LGHNT and FRNRAP. The CDR3 is CASSLGTSGTYEQYF. As DNA, the CDR3 is TGTGCTAGTTCACTCGGGACTAGCGGAACCTACGAGCAGTACTTC.

V and J are TRBV9 and TRBJ1-2; the D gene is possibly TRBD1 (6 bases). This CDR3 is 15 amino acids long. Per the germline V gene, CDR1 is SGDLS and CDR2 is YYNGEE. V lost 4 bases and J 0 bases, leaving 13 bases between the germline ends. The CDR3 DNA reads as TGTGCCAGCAGCCTGACAGGATTAGCTAACTATGGCTACACCTTC. Translating gives CASSLTGLANYGYTF.

The chain couples TRBV13 to TRBJ2-5; the match to TRBD2 covers 12 bases. This CDR3 has 15 amino acids. The trim removed 5 bases at V and 3 bases at J, leaving 4 bases unmatched. Per germline, CDR1 PRHDT and CDR2 FYEKMQ (reference sequence). This CDR3 is CASSLRTSGEETQYF. CDR3 bases: TGTGCCAGCAGCCTAAGGACTAGCGGGGAAGAGACCCAGTACTTC.

This chain joins TRBV28 and TRBJ2-3; TRBD2 is a possible D gene (6 bases). Between the trimmed V and J ends, which lost 3 bases and 4 bases, there was a span of 20 bases. Germline loops: CDR1 MDHEN, CDR2 SYDVKM. The CDR3 sequence is 17 residues long. The CDR3 DNA reads as TGTGCCAGCAGTTTCCCGGTCTGGGGAGGAGGTTCAGATACGCAGTATTTT. Encoded protein: CASSFPVWGGGSDTQYF.

This chain joins TRBV7-9 and TRBJ1-1; no reliable D call. This CDR3 is 16 amino acids long. Germline values: CDR1 SEHNR, CDR2 FQNEAQ (reference sequence). Trimming shortened V by 1 base and J by 2 bases, and 14 bases separated the two germline ends. DNA for the CDR3: TGTGCCAGCAGCTTAGGGGCGGTACATGGTAACACTGAAGCTTTCTTT. Its translation: CASSLGAVHGNTEAFF.

The J gene is TRBJ1-4, the V gene TRBV15, with D uncertain. Per germline, CDR1 LNHNV and CDR2 YYDKDF (reference sequence). The CDR3 length is 16 residues. V lost 5 bases, J lost 6 bases, and 19 bases lay in between. CDR3 protein: CATSPNRRSWDEKLFF. The CDR3, as DNA: TGTGCCACCAGCCCCAACCGGCGAAGTTGGGATGAAAAACTGTTTTTT.

The chain has TRBV28 and TRBJ2-5, with 13 nucleotides matching TRBD2. The J call could be wrong; TRBJ2-7 is a better fit for the DNA end. Germline V CDR1 and CDR2: MDHEN, SYDVKM. This CDR3 contains 14 residues. In DNA form, the CDR3 reads TGTGCCAGCACCTGGACTAGCGGGAGTTACGAGCAGTACTTC. Amino acid sequence: CASTWTSGSYEQYF.